This T cell receptor beta chain was recovered during a study of OX40 agonist ivuxolimab in advanced cancers. Study context: Ivuxolimab, an agonist antibody against OX40 (CD134), was given to patients. Patients enrolled in dose escalation were diagnosed with hepatocellular carcinoma, melanoma, renal cell or head and neck cancer. Prior anti-PD-1, anti-PD-L1 or anti-CTLA-4 therapy did not bar entry, and approximately 43% had some.

Data came from immunoSEQ multiplex PCR; TCRdb stores just in-frame clones and leaves some out. The profile shows some 90,000 clones, roughly 84% of them singletons. Germline loops: CDR1 MNHNS, CDR2 SASEGT. Between the trimmed V and J ends, which lost 0 bases and 11 bases, there was a span of 22 bases. This CDR3 is 16 amino acids long. Blood samples were obtained at baseline, cycle 4 day 1, and cycle 7 day 1. This clone showed up just once. This receptor was obtained from an adult with an advanced solid tumor such as melanoma, head and neck, liver or kidney cancer. The chain couples TRBV6-1 to TRBJ1-1; perhaps TRBD1 as D (5 bases). This specimen was CD4+ or CD8+ T cells sorted from blood, taken in a trial of the OX40 agonist ivuxolimab. CDR3 amino acids: CASSEARGVTVLLAFF. For the CDR3, the DNA is TGTGCCAGCAGTGAAGCGCGAGGGGTTACAGTCCTCCTGGCTTTCTTT.